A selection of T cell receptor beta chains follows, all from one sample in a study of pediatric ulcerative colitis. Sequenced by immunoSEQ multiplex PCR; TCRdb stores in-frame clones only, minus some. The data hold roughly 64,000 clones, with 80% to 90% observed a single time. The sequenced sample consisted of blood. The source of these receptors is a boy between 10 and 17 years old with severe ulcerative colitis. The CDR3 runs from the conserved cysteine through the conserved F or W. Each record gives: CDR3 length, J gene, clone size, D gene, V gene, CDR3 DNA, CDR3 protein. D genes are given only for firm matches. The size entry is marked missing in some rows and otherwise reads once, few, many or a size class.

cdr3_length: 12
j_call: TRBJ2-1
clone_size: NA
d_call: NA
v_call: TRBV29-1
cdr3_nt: TGCAGCGTTGGCCCGAACCGGAACGAGCAGTTCTTC
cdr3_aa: CSVGPNRNEQFF

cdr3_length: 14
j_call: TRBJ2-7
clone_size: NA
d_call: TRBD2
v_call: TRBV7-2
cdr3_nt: TGTGCCAGTGCGTATAGCGGGAGTGTGTACGAGCAGTACTTC
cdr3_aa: CASAYSGSVYEQYF

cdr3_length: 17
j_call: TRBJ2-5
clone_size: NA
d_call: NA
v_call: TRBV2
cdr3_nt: TGTGCCAGCAGTGAACCGCAGGGGGGAGTGGGGCAAGAGACCCAGTACTTC
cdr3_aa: CASSEPQGGVGQETQYF

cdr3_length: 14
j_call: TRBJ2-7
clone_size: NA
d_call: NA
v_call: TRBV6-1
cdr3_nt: TGTGCCAGCAGTGCGGCAGAAGTGCACTACGAGCAGTACTTC
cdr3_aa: CASSAAEVHYEQYF

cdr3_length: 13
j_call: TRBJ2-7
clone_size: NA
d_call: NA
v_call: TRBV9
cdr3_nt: TGTGCCAGCAGCCCCGCCGCCTCCTACGAGCAGTACTTC
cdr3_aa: CASSPAASYEQYF

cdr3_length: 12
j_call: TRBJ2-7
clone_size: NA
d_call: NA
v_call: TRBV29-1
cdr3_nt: TGCAGCGTTGACCAGGGAAGGGATGAGCAGTACTTC
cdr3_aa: CSVDQGRDEQYF

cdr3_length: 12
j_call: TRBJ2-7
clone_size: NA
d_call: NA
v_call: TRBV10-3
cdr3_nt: TGTGCCATCAGTACTGGGACCTACGAGCAGTACTTC
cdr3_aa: CAISTGTYEQYF

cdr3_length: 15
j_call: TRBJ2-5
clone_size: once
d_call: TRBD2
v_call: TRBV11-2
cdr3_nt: TGTGCCAGCAGCAAGGGACTAGCGGGATCGGAGACCCAGTACTTC
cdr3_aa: CASSKGLAGSETQYF

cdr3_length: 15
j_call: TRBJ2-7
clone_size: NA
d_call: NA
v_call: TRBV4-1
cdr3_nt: TGCGCCAGCAGCCAAGAGCTATTTGGGGCCTACGAGCAGTACTTC
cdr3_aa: CASSQELFGAYEQYF

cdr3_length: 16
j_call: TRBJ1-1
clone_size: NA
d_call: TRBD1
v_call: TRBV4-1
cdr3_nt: TGCGCCAGCAGCCAAGCTGACAGGGGGCTTGACACTGAAGCTTTCTTT
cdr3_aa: CASSQADRGLDTEAFF

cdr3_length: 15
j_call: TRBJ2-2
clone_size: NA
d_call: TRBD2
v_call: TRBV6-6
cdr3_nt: TGTGCCAGCAGTTCCCTAGCGGGATCTGCCGGGGAGCTGTTTTTT
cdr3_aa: CASSSLAGSAGELFF

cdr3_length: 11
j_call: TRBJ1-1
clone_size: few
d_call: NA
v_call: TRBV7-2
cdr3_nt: TGTGCCATCTTCCAAGGGCATGAAGCTTTCTTT
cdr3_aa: CAIFQGHEAFF

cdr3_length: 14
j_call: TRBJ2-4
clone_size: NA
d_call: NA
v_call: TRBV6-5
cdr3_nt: TGTGCCAGCAGTTGGGGGGTGGGAGTAAACATTCAGTACTTC
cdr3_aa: CASSWGVGVNIQYF

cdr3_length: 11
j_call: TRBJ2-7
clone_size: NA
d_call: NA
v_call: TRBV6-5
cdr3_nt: TGTGCCAGCAGTTACAAGTTCGAGCAGTACTTC
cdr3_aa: CASSYKFEQYF

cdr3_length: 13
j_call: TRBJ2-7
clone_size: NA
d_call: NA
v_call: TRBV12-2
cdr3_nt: TGTGCAAGTCGCCTGGGACAAAACTACGAGCAGTACTTC
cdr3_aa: CASRLGQNYEQYF

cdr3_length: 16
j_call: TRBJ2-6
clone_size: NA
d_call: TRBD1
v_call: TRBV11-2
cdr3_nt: TGTGCCAGCAGCTTAACAGGGGGCTTTGGGGCCAACGTCCTGACTTTC
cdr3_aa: CASSLTGGFGANVLTF

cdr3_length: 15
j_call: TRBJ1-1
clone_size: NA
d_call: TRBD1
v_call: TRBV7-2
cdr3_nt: TGTGCCAGCAGCTCCTCGGGTCAGGGGGCACGTAAAGCTTTCTTT
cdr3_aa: CASSSSGQGARKAFF

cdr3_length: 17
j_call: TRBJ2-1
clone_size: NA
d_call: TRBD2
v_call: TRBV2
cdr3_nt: TGTGCCAGCAGTTTGGACAGAGGGACTAGCTATACCAGTGAGCAGTTCTTC
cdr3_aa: CASSLDRGTSYTSEQFF

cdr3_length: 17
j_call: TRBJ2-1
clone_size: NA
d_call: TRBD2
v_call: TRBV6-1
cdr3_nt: TGTGCCAGCAGTGAGGTAAAGGTAGCGGGTACCTACAATGAGCAGTTCTTC
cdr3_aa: CASSEVKVAGTYNEQFF

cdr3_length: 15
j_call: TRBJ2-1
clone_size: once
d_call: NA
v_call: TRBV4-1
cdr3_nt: TGCGCCAGCAGCCAAGTACCGGGGCAGGGCAATGAGCAGTTCTTC
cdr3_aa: CASSQVPGQGNEQFF

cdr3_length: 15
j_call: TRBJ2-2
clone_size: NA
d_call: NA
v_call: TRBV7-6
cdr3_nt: TGTGCCAGCAGCTTAGAATTGCATTTCACCGGGGAGCTGTTTTTT
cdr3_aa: CASSLELHFTGELFF

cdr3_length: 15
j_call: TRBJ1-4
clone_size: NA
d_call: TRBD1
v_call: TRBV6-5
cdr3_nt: TGTGCCAGCAGTTACGAAGGACAGGCTAATGAAAAACTGTTTTTT
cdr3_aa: CASSYEGQANEKLFF

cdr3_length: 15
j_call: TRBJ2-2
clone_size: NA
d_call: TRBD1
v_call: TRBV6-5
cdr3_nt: TGTGCCAGCAGTTATTGGACAGGGGGCACCGGGGAGCTGTTTTTT
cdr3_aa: CASSYWTGGTGELFF

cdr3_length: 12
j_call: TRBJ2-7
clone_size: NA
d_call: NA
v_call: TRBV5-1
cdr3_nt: TGCGCCAGCAGCCTAGGGAGTTTGGAGCAGTACTTC
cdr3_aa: CASSLGSLEQYF